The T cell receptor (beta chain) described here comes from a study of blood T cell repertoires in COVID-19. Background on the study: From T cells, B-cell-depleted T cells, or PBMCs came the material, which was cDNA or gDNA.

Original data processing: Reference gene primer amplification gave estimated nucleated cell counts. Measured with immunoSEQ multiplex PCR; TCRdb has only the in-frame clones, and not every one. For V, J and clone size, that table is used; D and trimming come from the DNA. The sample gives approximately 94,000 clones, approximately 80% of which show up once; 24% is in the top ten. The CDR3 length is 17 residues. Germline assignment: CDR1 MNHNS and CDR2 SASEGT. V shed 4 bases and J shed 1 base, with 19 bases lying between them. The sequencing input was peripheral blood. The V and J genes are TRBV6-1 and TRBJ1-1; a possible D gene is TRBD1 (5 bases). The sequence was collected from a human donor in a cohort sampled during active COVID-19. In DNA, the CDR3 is TGTGCCAGCAGTGGCCAGGCGACGGGGGGGTGGAACACTGAAGCTTTCTTT. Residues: CASSGQATGGWNTEAFF.